These 6 T cell receptor beta chains were all obtained from the same sample, sequenced in a study of T cell responses to AZD1222 COVID-19 vaccine. Measured with immunoSEQ multiplex PCR; TCRdb has only the in-frame clones, and not every one. The sample includes some 130,000 clones, 87% seen only once; the top ten take approximately 1.6%. Source: peripheral blood, taken on day 0 of AZD1222 vaccination. All receptors derive from an adult in good health.

The genes are TRBV29-1 and TRBJ1-2, with 10 bases matching TRBD1. CDR1 SQVTM and CDR2 ANQGSEA come from the germline V gene. J was trimmed by 4 bases and V by 7 bases; bases with no gene match: 0. There are 11 residues in the CDR3. CDR3 sequence reads: CSGQGAYGYTF. DNA for the CDR3: TGCAGCGGACAGGGGGCCTATGGCTACACCTTC.

The CDR3 protein is CASSQERDRREAFF. In DNA, the CDR3 is TGCGCCAGCAGCCAAGAACGGGACAGGCGTGAAGCTTTCTTT. The V and J genes are TRBV4-3 and TRBJ1-1; 8 bases map to TRBD1. Germline V gene lookup returns CDR1 LGHNA and CDR2 YSLEER. The J segment lost 7 bases and the V segment lost 0 bases, leaving 4 bases of the junction unmatched. The CDR3 contains 14 residues.

This chain links TRBV3-1 (or the pseudogene TRBV3-2) with TRBJ2-3, with D tentatively TRBD2 (6 bases). V shed 3 bases and J shed 1 base, with 17 bases lying between them. CDR1 is LGHDT, CDR2 YNNKEL, per germline (reference sequence). This CDR3 is built from 17 residues. CDR3 bases: TGTGCCAGCAGCCACTTCTCAGCGCGGGGCGGCACAGATACGCAGTATTTT. Its protein is CASSHFSARGGTDTQYF.

The chain has TRBV24-1 and TRBJ2-7; 10 positions match TRBD1. With V trimmed by 3 bases and J by 2 bases, 6 bases remained unmatched. CDR1 is KGHDR and CDR2 is SFDVKD in the germline V gene. The CDR3 loop spans 16 amino acids. The CDR3 loop reads CATSDATGGKPYEQYF. As DNA, the CDR3 is TGTGCCACCAGTGATGCGACAGGGGGCAAACCCTACGAGCAGTACTTC.

The V and J genes are TRBV5-4 and TRBJ2-6, with TRBD2 identical over 10 bases. The CDR3 spans 19 residues. CDR1 and CDR2 (germline): SGHNT, YYREEE (reference sequence). Trimming cost V 0 bases and J 4 bases; bases outside gene matches: 10. CDR3 protein: CASSLDSGLAGDGANVLTF. The DNA of the CDR3 is TGTGCCAGCAGCTTGGACTCAGGCCTAGCGGGGGACGGGGCCAACGTCCTGACTTTC.

This chain connects TRBV5-1 to TRBJ1-6; D gene ambiguous. The CDR3 spans 15 residues. V was trimmed by 4 bases and J by 5 bases, leaving 13 bases between them. The germline V gene has CDR1 SGHRS and CDR2 YFSETQ. The CDR3 protein is CASSPAGQNNSPLHF. DNA of the CDR3: TGCGCCAGCAGCCCCGCGGGCCAGAATAATTCACCCCTCCACTTT.